The clone carrying this TCR beta chain appeared many times. The data belong to a study of T cells in Graves' hyperthyroidism and ophthalmopathy. Germline V gives CDR1 MNHEY, CDR2 SMNVEV (reference sequence). The V gene end was trimmed by 2 bases and the J gene end by 0 bases; junction bases not matched to a gene: 3. The CDR3 is 16 amino acids. Amplification of TCR beta CDR3 regions used RNA as the template. During a first-round RT-PCR of the TCR CDR3, the HTBI primer set was used. TCRdb redid the calling of the multiplex PCR reads with MiXCR, one entry per CDR3 protein. Of hundreds of thousands of distinct CDR3 sequences in the sample, about 15% were seen once. On the basis of clinical symptoms, serum thyroxine and TRAb, thyroid ultrasound and orbital computed tomography, diagnoses were made.

The sequence came from a woman aged 40-49 years with Graves' ophthalmopathy. The sample comprised blood. J is TRBJ2-7 and V is TRBV27; 11 bases line up with TRBD2. CDR3 sequence (DNA): TGTGCCAGCAGTTTAACTAGCGGGAGCCTCTCCTACGAGCAGTACTTC. Translating gives CASSLTSGSLSYEQYF.